This record covers a single T cell receptor (beta chain). Method: immunoSEQ multiplex PCR; TCRdb's copy keeps in-frame clones and lacks some. The data hold tens of thousands of clones, with approximately 91% observed a single time. The data derive from a study of technical replicates of blood from four donors. The germline V gene encodes CDR1 SGHTA and CDR2 FQGNSA. V was pared by 7 bases and J by 5 bases, with 15 bases of the junction left unmatched. The CDR3 extends over 17 amino acids. This receptor was taken from a human donor in good health. Sequencing was done on a sample of T cells isolated from PBMCs. The rearrangement joins TRBV7-2 to TRBJ2-2; TRBD2 matches 8 bases. CDR3 residues: CASTTPEHLAGTGELFF. The DNA for the CDR3 is TGTGCCAGCACCACCCCAGAACATCTAGCGGGTACCGGGGAGCTGTTTTTT.